Detailed here is one T cell receptor (beta chain). What antigen it recognizes has not been identified. Base qualities are not at hand, and no much larger clone is one base apart. Participants in the prospective study were enrolled through a virtual design, were aged about 18 to 100 years, and lived in fewer than 30 United States geographic areas. Cohort assignment in the prospective study relied on participant-reported clinical history from a screening survey and a study questionnaire. ImmuneRACE Cohort 3 recovered participants were defined by two consecutive negative NP/OP PCR tests, healthcare professional clearance, or symptom resolution. Mobile phlebotomists in the prospective study collected whole blood, serum and a nasopharyngeal or oropharyngeal swab from every participant. Participants in the prospective study had the option to provide additional blood draws and questionnaires over a 2-month period. Before DNA extraction, prospective study blood samples were shipped either frozen or at room temperature.

This sample stems from a study of blood T cell repertoires in COVID-19 (dated by TCRdb to the early 2020s). In the study overall: The collaborator samples originated in the United States, Italy and Spain and spanned the acute and convalescent phases of COVID-19. The dataset comprised deeply sampled blood TCRbeta repertoires from subjects exposed to, actively infected with, or recovered from COVID-19. Where available, HLA class I and class II types were taken from metadata supplied by the sample provider and were not determined by assay-based typing. A freely available public database, intended as a resource for researchers studying the immune response to SARS-CoV-2, is where the repertoires were released. The material from the prospective study consisted of cDNA or gDNA derived from T cells, B-cell-depleted T cells, or PBMCs. The samples were drawn from the first 160 participants of the ongoing ImmuneRACE study and from some 1,300 subjects provided by 6 global collaborators. The sample metadata nearly always contained a de-identified subject ID, COVID-19 status, age in years and sex.

Points the paper makes about the study in general: The amount of clinical and demographic metadata varied by source and participant and was provided uncurated.

The CDR3 runs 16 residues from the cysteine to the phenylalanine. The entry retains the CDR3 DNA only, 48 bases that are in frame from base 1. As encoded in the germline V gene (reference sequence), CDR1 is SSHAT while CDR2 is FNYEAQ. V has 5 bases trimmed and J has 4 bases trimmed; junction bases matching no gene number 6. TCRbeta CDR3 regions were amplified from genomic DNA by means of the immunoSEQ Assay, a bias-controlled multiplex PCR. In the authors' own workflow: Nucleated cell counts per sample were estimated from amplification of reference gene primers within the assay. To quantify the absolute abundance of each unique TCRbeta CDR3 rearrangement, sequence reads were collapsed and filtered. For each sample, productive Simpson clonality was calculated as the square root of Simpson's diversity index across productive rearrangements. As stored in TCRdb, this immuneACCESS dataset retains in-frame rearrangements with V and J assigned. A fraction of the clones does not appear; measured against another copy, unresolved V genes explain less than half of the discrepancy, and the remainder lacks a known reason. For V, J and clone size, that table is used; D and trimming come from the DNA. This sample lists 250,000 or so clones; about 89% were detected once. The leading ten clones occupy approximately 9% of the sample.

The rearranged chain carries TRBV7-7 and TRBJ2-2; the central 11 bases match TRBD1. Sequenced sample: PBMCs or T cells enriched from blood (not recorded which). The sequence came from a man aged 40-49 years who had recovered from COVID-19. For the CDR3, the sequence is CASSHGQGASTGELFF. The bases read TGTGCCAGCAGCCACGGACAGGGGGCTTCCACCGGGGAGCTGTTTTTT.